Following are 10 T cell receptor beta chains from one sample sequenced in a study of cytomegalovirus exposure and HLA in healthy donors. The primer mix had 60 Vbeta and 13 Jbeta primers. The assay was immunoSEQ multiplex PCR, and TCRdb's table has in-frame clones only and misses some. The sample carries 140,000 or so clones, 80% to 85% recorded once. The sequenced sample consisted of PBMCs. These receptors came from a boy aged 2 to 10 in good health and CMV-seronegative.

Written as DNA, the CDR3 is TGTGCCAGCAGGGTAGACAGGGGGCGAGCTAATGAAAAACTGTTTTTT. This translates into CASRVDRGRANEKLFF. This chain connects TRBV2 to TRBJ1-4, with 10 bases aligning to TRBD1. The J segment lost 3 bases and the V segment lost 6 bases, leaving 7 bases of the junction unmatched. The germline V gene has CDR1 SNHLY and CDR2 FYNNEI. The CDR3 runs 16 residues.

The chain couples TRBV5-4 to TRBJ2-6, with D maybe TRBD1 (5 bases). Germline CDR1 reads SGHNT; CDR2 reads YYREEE (reference sequence). Trimming removed 3 bases at V and 4 bases at J, with 14 bases between. The CDR3 covers 16 residues. The CDR3 reads CASSSATADGANVLTF. The DNA of the CDR3 is TGTGCCAGCAGCTCAGCGACAGCTGACGGGGCCAACGTCCTGACTTTC.

The gene calls are TRBV4-2 and TRBJ2-2; tentatively, D is TRBD1 (6 bases). Trimming removed 0 bases at V and 13 bases at J, with 18 bases between. The CDR3 contains 15 residues. Germline values: CDR1 LGHNA, CDR2 YNFKEQ. The CDR3 DNA reads TGTGCCAGCAGCCAAGATCAGGGGTACCGAGAGGGGCTGTTTTTT. Encoded protein: CASSQDQGYREGLFF.

This chain connects TRBV5-4 to TRBJ1-1, with 7 bases identical to TRBD1. This CDR3 contains 16 residues. Trimming removed 4 bases from V and 3 bases from J; junction bases left unmatched: 12. Germline V lookup: CDR1 SGHNT, CDR2 YYREEE (reference sequence). In DNA form, the CDR3 reads TGTGCCAGCAGCCGTCTCTCACAGGGGACATACACTGAAGCTTTCTTT. Protein product: CASSRLSQGTYTEAFF.

This chain uses TRBV19 with TRBJ1-6; no firm D call. Germline loops: CDR1 LNHDA, CDR2 SQIVND (reference sequence). This CDR3 has 13 amino acids. V lost 0 bases and J lost 8, with 5 bases in between. The CDR3 DNA reads as TGTGCCAGTAGTATAGATCCGGATTCACCCCTCCACTTT. It encodes CASSIDPDSPLHF.

This chain joins TRBV6-1 and TRBJ2-7, with TRBD1 as a possible D gene (5 bases). The CDR3 totals 14 residues. Trimming shortened V by 10 bases and J by 3 bases, and 19 bases separated the two germline ends. Germline lookup yields CDR1 MNHNS and CDR2 SASEGT. The CDR3: CATQGLDTLYEQYF. CDR3 DNA: TGTGCCACGCAGGGTTTGGACACACTCTACGAGCAGTACTTC.

The chain recombines TRBV13 with TRBJ2-3; 9 bases are shared with TRBD1. There are 15 residues in the CDR3. Germline V gene sequence: CDR1 PRHDT, CDR2 FYEKMQ (reference sequence). Germline trimming cut 5 bases from V and 4 bases from J; bases unmatched to any gene: 7. The CDR3 DNA sequence: TGTGCCAGCAGCCAACCGGACAGGGGAGCAGATACGCAGTATTTT. This translates into CASSQPDRGADTQYF.

The V and J genes are TRBV6-4 and TRBJ2-3; 12 bases map to TRBD2. J gave up 6 bases and V 4 bases, and 5 bases lay outside the gene matches. CDR3 length equals 15 residues. Germline V gene lookup returns CDR1 MRHNA and CDR2 SNTAGT. For the CDR3, the DNA is TGTGCCAGCAGTGCACTAGCGGGAGGCCGCGATACGCAGTATTTT. As protein: CASSALAGGRDTQYF.

In this sample, this clone turned up a few times. This chain links TRBV7-2 with TRBJ1-2; D unclear. Trimming pared 2 bases from V and 2 bases from J, leaving 15 bases between. CDR3 length equals 16 residues. The germline V gene has CDR1 SGHTA and CDR2 FQGNSA. CDR3: CASSLSPSRVNYGYTF. DNA of the CDR3: TGTGCCAGCAGCTTATCTCCAAGTCGGGTAAACTATGGCTACACCTTC.

The chain links TRBV10-3 to TRBJ1-1, with 10 bases matching TRBD1. With 7 bases clipped from V and 3 bases from J, the junction kept 11 bases outside the gene matches. Germline CDR1 and CDR2: ENHRY and SYGVKD. The CDR3 is 16 amino acids. CDR3 region: CAIKPGQGDGDTEAFF. CDR3 bases: TGTGCCATCAAGCCCGGACAGGGGGATGGGGACACTGAAGCTTTCTTT.